This T cell receptor beta chain was observed in a study of blood T cells in healthy people across ages. A second PCR, run for about 7 to 11 cycles, used a sample-barcoded 5' primer plus a J-beta primer mix. TCRdb fed the 5' RACE reads into MiXCR, producing one record per CDR3 protein. The sample lists some 710,000 distinct CDR3 sequences; about 24% were seen once. This clonotype was seen a few times. Specimen: blood. The sequence was obtained from a man between 65 and 80 years old in good health.

CDR3 sequence: CASGLDYPSVVDTQYF. CDR3 bases: TGTGCTAGTGGTTTGGACTACCCTAGCGTGGTAGATACGCAGTATTTT. The V and J genes are TRBV12-5 and TRBJ2-3, with D possibly matching TRBD2 (6 bases). The V end was cut by 1 base, the J end by 5 bases, with 16 bases between. CDR3 size: 16 residues. The V gene's germline CDR1 is LGHNT and CDR2 FRNRAP.